The T cell receptor beta chain under discussion was sequenced for a study of cytomegalovirus exposure and HLA in healthy donors. Overall study: Around 77 million unique TCRs from HLA-typed donors made up an early data release.

The PCR used 60 Vbeta and 13 Jbeta primers. Profiling relied on immunoSEQ multiplex PCR, and the TCRdb table lists in-frame clones only, not all of them. The data contain some 150,000 clones, approximately 68% of them singletons. Study results and limitations: TCR beta sequences numbering around 15,000 were associated with HLA alleles at 0.05 false discovery rate in a later analysis.

The CDR3 runs to 14 residues. J lost 1 base, V lost 6 bases, and 5 bases had no gene match. CDR1 and CDR2 (germline): MDHEN, SYDVKM. About this clone: Its specificity is not known.

The source material was PBMCs. The chain combines TRBV28 with TRBJ2-5; 7 nucleotides line up with TRBD2. This sequence was found in a man aged 55 to 70 in good health and CMV-seronegative. The CDR3 protein is CASSKAGTQETQYF. CDR3 bases: TGTGCCAGCAGCAAAGCGGGGACCCAAGAGACCCAGTACTTC. Full variable domain (outside the CDR3, taken from reference TRBV28 and TRBJ2-5): DVKVTQSSRYLVKRTGEKVFLECVQDMDHENMFWYRQDPGLGLRLIYFSYDVKMKEKGDIPEGYSVSREKKERFSLILESASTNQTSMYLCASSKAGTQETQYFGPGTRLLVL.